The rows below give T cell receptor beta chains drawn from one sample of a study of cytomegalovirus exposure and HLA in healthy donors. Here immunoSEQ multiplex PCR was the method, and the copy in TCRdb shows in-frame clones only, minus some. The table has about 120,000 clones, 75% to 80% seen once. Sequencing was carried out using PBMCs. The receptors come from a young woman in good health and CMV-seropositive. Each CDR3 is given with its conserved first and last residue. The D gene is left open where the match is weak. Only some rows state a clone size, as once, few, many or a class for expanded clones.

d_call	v_call	j_call	clone_size	cdr3_aa	cdr3_nt
NA	TRBV28	TRBJ2-3	NA	CASSLSGGTQYF	TGTGCCAGCAGTTTATCCGGGGGTACGCAGTATTTT
TRBD1	TRBV7-9	TRBJ1-6	NA	CSSSLAFNRGVSPLHF	TGTTCCAGCAGCTTAGCTTTCAACAGGGGGGTTTCACCCCTCCACTTT
NA	TRBV7-9	TRBJ2-1	NA	CASSPRGYNEQFF	TGTGCCAGCAGCCCCAGGGGCTACAATGAGCAGTTCTTC
NA	TRBV18	TRBJ1-5	NA	CASSLDSTYSNQPQHF	TGTGCCAGCTCTCTTGACAGCACTTATAGCAATCAGCCCCAGCATTTT
TRBD1	TRBV18	TRBJ2-7	once	CASSPGQGAYEQYF	TGTGCCAGCTCACCGGGACAGGGGGCATACGAGCAGTACTTC
TRBD1	TRBV7-9	TRBJ2-7	few	CASTQSQGEYEQYF	TGTGCCAGCACCCAGTCCCAGGGGGAGTACGAGCAGTACTTC
TRBD1	TRBV7-3	TRBJ2-1	NA	CASSLTGGGQGHNEQFF	TGTGCCAGCAGCTTAACTGGTGGGGGACAGGGGCACAATGAGCAGTTCTTC
TRBD1	TRBV5-6	TRBJ2-5	once	CASSPGTGGQETQYF	TGTGCCAGCAGCCCAGGGACAGGGGGTCAAGAGACCCAGTACTTC
NA	TRBV7-9	TRBJ2-2	NA	CASSLDGSLNAGELFF	TGTGCCAGCAGCCTCGACGGGAGTCTGAATGCCGGGGAGCTGTTTTTT
TRBD2	TRBV4-3	TRBJ2-1	NA	CASSQVAGGYNEQFF	TGCGCCAGCAGCCAAGTAGCGGGGGGTTACAATGAGCAGTTCTTC
NA	TRBV4-3	TRBJ1-6	NA	CASSQDHQGRNSPLHF	TGCGCCAGCAGCCAAGATCATCAGGGGAGAAATTCACCCCTCCACTTT
NA	TRBV18	TRBJ2-3	NA	CASSPQGTSTDTQYF	TGTGCCAGCTCACCCCAGGGGACCAGCACAGATACGCAGTATTTT
NA	TRBV7-9	TRBJ1-4	NA	CASSPGTYATNEKLFF	TGTGCCAGCAGCCCTGGGACTTACGCAACTAATGAAAAACTGTTTTTT
NA	TRBV2	TRBJ1-4	NA	CASSEGPSNEKLFF	TGTGCCAGCAGTGAAGGCCCGAGTAATGAAAAACTGTTTTTT
NA	TRBV5-4	TRBJ2-1	NA	CASSGGGGRSDNEQFF	TGTGCCAGCAGCGGGGGCGGGGGCCGTTCCGACAATGAGCAGTTCTTC
TRBD1	TRBV6-5	TRBJ1-1	NA	CASSKDRGAEAFF	TGTGCCAGCAGCAAGGACAGGGGGGCTGAAGCTTTCTTT
NA	TRBV10-3	TRBJ1-2	NA	CAIRGSGDYGYTF	TGTGCCATCAGGGGGAGCGGGGACTATGGCTACACCTTC
NA	TRBV28	TRBJ1-5	NA	CASSLWGGDQPQHF	TGTGCCAGCAGTTTGTGGGGAGGGGATCAGCCCCAGCATTTT
NA	TRBV5-5	TRBJ2-5	once	CASSHARVREETQYF	TGTGCCAGCAGCCACGCCCGTGTTAGGGAGGAGACCCAGTACTTC
NA	TRBV5-1	TRBJ2-7	NA	CASSEADSVYEQYF	TGCGCCAGCAGCGAGGCGGACAGTGTCTACGAGCAGTACTTC
NA	TRBV6-6	TRBJ1-1	NA	CASGGIGTEAFF	TGTGCCAGCGGGGGGATAGGCACTGAAGCTTTCTTT
TRBD2	TRBV29-1	TRBJ2-1	once	CSALLAGASQFF	TGCAGCGCCTTACTAGCGGGCGCTAGTCAGTTCTTC
NA	TRBV9	TRBJ1-2	few	CASSVGGVGLNYGYTF	TGTGCCAGCAGCGTAGGGGGGGTTGGTCTTAACTATGGCTACACCTTC
TRBD1	TRBV9	TRBJ1-1	NA	CASSVDDRDTEAFF	TGTGCCAGCAGCGTCGACGACAGGGACACTGAAGCTTTCTTT
NA	TRBV2	TRBJ1-4	few	CASREVRAEKLFF	TGTGCCAGCAGAGAAGTCAGGGCTGAAAAACTGTTTTTT
TRBD2	TRBV9	TRBJ2-5	NA	CASSPGAGGLGETQYF	TGTGCCAGCAGCCCCGGGGCGGGGGGGCTAGGAGAGACCCAGTACTTC
NA	TRBV18	TRBJ1-5	few	CASSPRGDGNQPQHF	TGTGCCAGCTCACCACGGGGGGATGGCAATCAGCCCCAGCATTTT
NA	TRBV15	TRBJ1-6	NA	CATSREGGGSPLHF	TGTGCCACCAGCAGAGAGGGGGGGGGTTCACCCCTCCACTTT
NA	TRBV29-1	TRBJ1-5	NA	CSASTGLNQPQHF	TGCAGCGCCTCGACAGGTTTGAATCAGCCCCAGCATTTT
NA	TRBV2	TRBJ2-3	NA	CASGQAGGDTQYF	TGTGCCAGCGGACAGGCCGGGGGAGATACGCAGTATTTT
NA	TRBV7-2	TRBJ1-5	NA	CASSLAPTGNQPQHF	TGTGCCAGCAGCTTAGCCCCCACAGGCAATCAGCCCCAGCATTTT
NA	TRBV7-9	TRBJ1-1	few	CSSSFSGGTEAFF	TGTTCCAGCAGCTTCTCCGGAGGGACTGAAGCTTTCTTT
NA	TRBV9	TRBJ1-4	NA	CASSSGKGNSEKLFF	TGTGCCAGCAGCTCCGGGAAAGGCAACTCTGAAAAACTGTTTTTT
TRBD1	TRBV7-6	TRBJ2-7	NA	CASSTGQGAFEQYF	TGTGCCAGCAGCACGGGACAGGGGGCATTCGAGCAGTACTTC
NA	TRBV27	TRBJ1-1	NA	CASSSTVTMNTEAFF	TGTGCCAGCAGTTCTACCGTTACTATGAACACTGAAGCTTTCTTT
TRBD1	TRBV10-3	TRBJ2-2	once	CAINTGTGEGGELFF	TGTGCCATCAATACCGGGACAGGGGAAGGCGGGGAGCTGTTTTTT
NA	TRBV6-5	TRBJ2-7	NA	CASRLRQATYEQYF	TGTGCCAGCAGACTTCGACAGGCCACCTACGAGCAGTACTTC
TRBD2	TRBV10-2	TRBJ2-3	NA	CASTKIAGGHTDTQYF	TGCGCCAGCACTAAAATAGCGGGGGGGCACACAGATACGCAGTATTTT
TRBD1	TRBV7-9	TRBJ1-2	NA	CASSLAGGERGYTF	TGTGCCAGCAGCTTAGCAGGGGGCGAGAGGGGCTACACCTTC
TRBD1	TRBV5-1	TRBJ1-2	NA	CASSDQTWLREWDSSYGYTF	TGCGCCAGCAGCGACCAGACCTGGCTCCGAGAATGGGACAGCTCCTATGGCTACACCTTC
NA	TRBV28	TRBJ2-7	NA	CASSPPGKVHEQYF	TGTGCCAGCAGTCCCCCCGGGAAGGTCCACGAGCAGTACTTC
TRBD1	TRBV6-6	TRBJ2-7	NA	CASTPTGLGEQYF	TGTGCCAGCACCCCGACAGGGCTGGGAGAGCAGTACTTC
TRBD1	TRBV7-8	TRBJ2-7	NA	CASSFGTEGYEQYF	TGTGCCAGCAGCTTCGGGACAGAAGGGTACGAGCAGTACTTC
TRBD1	TRBV6-5	TRBJ1-6	NA	CASSKDRGLNSPLHF	TGTGCCAGCAGCAAGGACAGGGGGCTTAATTCACCCCTCCACTTT
NA	TRBV28	TRBJ1-5	NA	CASSLSGFFGNQPQHF	TGTGCCAGCAGTTTATCCGGGTTCTTCGGCAATCAGCCCCAGCATTTT
NA	TRBV27	TRBJ2-3	NA	CASSPITGSVTDTQYF	TGTGCCAGCAGTCCCATTACAGGATCGGTCACAGATACGCAGTATTTT
NA	TRBV4-1	TRBJ2-2	NA	CASSQAFLGPGELFF	TGCGCCAGCAGCCAAGCTTTCTTGGGGCCCGGGGAGCTGTTTTTT
NA	TRBV5-1	TRBJ1-6	NA	CASSLAGTTYNSPLHF	TGCGCCAGCAGCTTGGCGGGAACGACTTATAATTCACCCCTCCACTTT
TRBD1	TRBV10-1	TRBJ2-6	NA	CASVTTGGEGAGANVLTF	TGCGCCAGCGTCACGACAGGGGGCGAGGGTGCTGGGGCCAACGTCCTGACTTTC
TRBD1	TRBV11-2	TRBJ2-7	NA	CASSLGQAWEQYF	TGTGCCAGCAGCCTCGGACAGGCTTGGGAGCAGTACTTC